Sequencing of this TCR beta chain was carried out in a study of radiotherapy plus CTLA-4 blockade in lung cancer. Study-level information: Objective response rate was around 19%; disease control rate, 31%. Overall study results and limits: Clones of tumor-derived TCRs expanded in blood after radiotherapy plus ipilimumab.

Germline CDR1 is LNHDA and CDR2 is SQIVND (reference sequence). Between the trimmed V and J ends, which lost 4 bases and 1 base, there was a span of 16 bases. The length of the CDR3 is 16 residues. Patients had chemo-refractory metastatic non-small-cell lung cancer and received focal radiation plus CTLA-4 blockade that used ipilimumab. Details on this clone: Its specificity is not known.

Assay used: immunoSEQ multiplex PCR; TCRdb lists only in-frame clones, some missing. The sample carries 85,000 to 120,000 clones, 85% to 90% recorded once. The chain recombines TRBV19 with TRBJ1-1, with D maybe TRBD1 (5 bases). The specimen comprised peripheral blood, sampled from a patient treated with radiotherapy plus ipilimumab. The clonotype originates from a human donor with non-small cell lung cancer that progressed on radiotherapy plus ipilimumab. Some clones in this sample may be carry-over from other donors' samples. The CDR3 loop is CASSTPGGGWNTEAFF. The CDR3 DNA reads TGTGCCAGTAGTACGCCCGGGGGGGGATGGAACACTGAAGCTTTCTTT. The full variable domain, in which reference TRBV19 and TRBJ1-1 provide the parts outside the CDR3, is DGGITQSPKYLFRKEGQNVTLSCEQNLNHDAMYWYRQDPGQGLRLIYYSQIVNDFQKGDIAEGYSVSREKKESFPLTVTSAQKNPTAFYLCASSTPGGGWNTEAFFGQGTRLTVV.